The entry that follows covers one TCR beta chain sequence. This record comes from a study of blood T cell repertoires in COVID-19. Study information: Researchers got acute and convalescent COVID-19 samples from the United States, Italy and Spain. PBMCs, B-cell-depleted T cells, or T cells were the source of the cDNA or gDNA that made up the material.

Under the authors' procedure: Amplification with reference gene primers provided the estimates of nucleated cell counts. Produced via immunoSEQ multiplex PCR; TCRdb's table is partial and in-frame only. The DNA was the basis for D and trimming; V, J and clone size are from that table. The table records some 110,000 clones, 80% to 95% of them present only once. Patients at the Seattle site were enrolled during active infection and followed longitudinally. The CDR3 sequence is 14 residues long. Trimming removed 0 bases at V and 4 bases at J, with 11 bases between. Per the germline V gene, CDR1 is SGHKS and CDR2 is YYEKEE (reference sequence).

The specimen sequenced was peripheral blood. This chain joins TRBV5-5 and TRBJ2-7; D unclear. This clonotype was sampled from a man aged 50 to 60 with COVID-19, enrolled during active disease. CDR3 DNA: TGTGCCAGCAGCTTGGCCACCCAACATTACGAGCAGTACTTC. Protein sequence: CASSLATQHYEQYF.